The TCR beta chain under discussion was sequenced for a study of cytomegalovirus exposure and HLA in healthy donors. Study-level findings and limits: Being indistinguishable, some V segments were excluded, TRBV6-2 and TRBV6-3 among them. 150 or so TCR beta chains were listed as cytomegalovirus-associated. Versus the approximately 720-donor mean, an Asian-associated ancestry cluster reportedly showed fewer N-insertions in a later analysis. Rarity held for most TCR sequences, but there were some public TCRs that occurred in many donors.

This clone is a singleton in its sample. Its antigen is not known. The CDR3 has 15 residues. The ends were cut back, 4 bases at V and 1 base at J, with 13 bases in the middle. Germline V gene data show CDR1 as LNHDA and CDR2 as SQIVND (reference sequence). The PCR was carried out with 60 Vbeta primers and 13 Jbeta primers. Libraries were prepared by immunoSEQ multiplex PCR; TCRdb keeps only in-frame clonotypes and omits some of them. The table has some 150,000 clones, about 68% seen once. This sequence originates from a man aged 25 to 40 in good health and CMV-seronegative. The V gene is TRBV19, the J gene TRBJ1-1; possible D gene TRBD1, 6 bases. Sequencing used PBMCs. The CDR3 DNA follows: TGTGCCAGTAGTACCTCAATGGACAGGAACACTGAAGCTTTCTTT. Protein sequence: CASSTSMDRNTEAFF.